This T cell receptor beta chain was retrieved from a study of T cell changes during pregnancy in multiple sclerosis. Sequencing used immunoSEQ multiplex PCR; TCRdb keeps in-frame clones, though not all of them. The data show roughly 60,000 clones, around 96% seen once. The V gene's germline CDR1 is MNHNS and CDR2 SASEGT. This CDR3 is 13 amino acids long. Trimming removed 4 bases at V and 15 bases at J, with 19 bases between. The chain combines TRBV6-1 with TRBJ2-4; D is uncertain. The receptor comes from a female donor with multiple sclerosis, enrolled in a pregnancy study. This specimen consisted of CD8+ T cells from peripheral blood mononuclear cells, obtained after pregnancy. The CDR3 loop reads CASSVFQDGPWYF. The CDR3 DNA sequence: TGTGCCAGCAGTGTCTTCCAGGATGGTCCGTGGTACTTC.